The 14 T cell receptor beta chains listed next were all sequenced from one sample in a study of blood T cells in healthy people across ages. A second PCR, run for roughly 7 to 12 cycles, used a sample-barcoded 5' primer plus a J-beta primer mix. MiXCR, run by TCRdb on the 5' RACE reads, gives a single entry per CDR3 protein. The sample holds about 1.4 million distinct CDR3 sequences; almost 60% are singletons and the top ten take 6.5% to 8%. The sample consisted of blood. The receptors here all came from a man aged 18 to 30 in good health.

Only a few counts were recorded for this clonotype. This chain uses TRBV4-2 with TRBJ2-3; D gene unclear. This CDR3 comprises 16 residues. The germline V and J ends were trimmed by 1 base and 1 base, with 12 bases remaining between them. The germline CDR1 and CDR2 sequences are LGHNA and YNFKEQ. CDR3 amino acids: CASSQGSGSRTDTQYF. The CDR3 DNA reads TGTGCCAGCAGCCAAGGGTCGGGCTCCCGCACAGATACGCAGTATTTT.

V is TRBV11-2 and J is TRBJ2-7, with a tentative D call TRBD2 (5 bases). Trimming cost V 1 base and J 2 bases, with 12 bases left between them. CDR1 SGHAT and CDR2 FQNNGV come from the germline V gene. The CDR3 covers 15 residues. CDR3 loop: CASSLVPGTTYEQYF. The CDR3 coding sequence is TGTGCCAGCAGCTTAGTTCCGGGAACCACCTACGAGCAGTACTTC.

The chain uses TRBV20-1 and TRBJ2-5; 7 bases fit TRBD2. The V segment lost 6 bases and the J segment 11 bases; nucleotides outside the gene matches: 18. Germline loops: CDR1 DFQATT, CDR2 SNEGSKA (reference sequence). This CDR3 region has 14 residues. CDR3 sequence reads: CSAFTSARVNEQYF. The CDR3 region has the DNA TGCAGTGCATTCACTAGCGCCCGGGTCAATGAGCAGTACTTC.

J is TRBJ2-2 and V is TRBV6-6, with 9 bases fitting TRBD2. CDR1 is MNHNY and CDR2 is SVGAGI in the germline V gene (reference sequence). This CDR3 comprises 17 residues. Germline trimming cut 4 bases from V and 1 base from J; bases unmatched to any gene: 7. The DNA for the CDR3 is TGTGCCAGCAGTTCCGACAGACTAGCGGAGAACACCGGGGAGCTGTTTTTT. Its protein is CASSSDRLAENTGELFF.

V gene TRBV4-1 combines with J gene TRBJ1-1; no definite D call. The CDR3 is 15 residues long. Trimming pared 2 bases from V and 1 base from J, leaving 11 bases between. Germline CDR1 is MGHRA and CDR2 is YSYEKL. Here the CDR3 DNA reads TGCGCCAGCAGCCAAATAGGACTTCCGAACACTGAAGCTTTCTTT. Residues: CASSQIGLPNTEAFF.

V and J are TRBV20-1 and TRBJ1-2, with TRBD1 as a possible D gene (6 bases). CDR1 DFQATT and CDR2 SNEGSKA come from the germline V gene (reference sequence). Trimming pared 3 bases from V and 4 bases from J, leaving 15 bases between. The CDR3 length is 14 residues. This chain's CDR3 is CSASQQGFSYGYTF. CDR3 DNA: TGCAGTGCTAGCCAACAGGGATTTTCCTATGGCTACACCTTC.

This clonotype turned up a few times. The chain employs TRBV12-3 or TRBV12-4 and TRBJ2-7; D perhaps matches TRBD1 (6 bases). The V gene lost 5 bases and the J gene lost 5 bases, with 16 bases spanning the gap. The CDR3 extends over 14 amino acids. This chain's CDR3 is CASSPTGLRNEQYF. The DNA of the CDR3 is TGTGCCAGCAGTCCAACAGGGCTCCGGAACGAGCAGTACTTC.

This chain connects TRBV6-5 to TRBJ2-1; D is perhaps TRBD1 or TRBD2 (6 bases each). The CDR3 length is 15 residues. Trimming stripped 7 bases from V and 8 bases from J, with 21 bases between. Looked up from germline, CDR1 is MNHEY and CDR2 is SVGAGI. CDR3 in amino acids: CASTDLGGRRDEQFF. Here the CDR3 DNA reads TGTGCCAGCACCGACCTAGGGGGGAGAAGGGATGAGCAGTTCTTC.

A few counts support this clonotype. This sequence joins TRBV10-3 and TRBJ2-3; D may be TRBD1 (6 bases). The CDR3 sequence is 15 residues long. The ends were cut back, 5 bases at V and 3 bases at J, with 15 bases in the middle. Germline V CDR1 and CDR2: ENHRY, SYGVKD. The CDR3 reads CAISRDNTKTDTQYF. The CDR3 DNA reads as TGTGCCATCAGTCGGGACAATACAAAGACAGATACGCAGTATTTT.

This sequence joins TRBV20-1 and TRBJ2-4; D is ambiguous. The J call may be faulty, since TRBJ2-7 better matches the DNA end. This CDR3 has 15 amino acids. Germline CDR1 and CDR2: DFQATT and SNEGSKA (reference sequence). CDR3 sequence (DNA): TGCAGTGCTAGAAGTTTAGGCAGAGCATCCTACGAGCAGTACTTC. This translates into CSARSLGRASYEQYF.

The V gene is TRBV20-1, the J gene TRBJ2-7; a possible D gene is TRBD1 (5 bases). V was shortened by 2 bases and J by 3 bases, with 8 bases between the two germline ends. There are 12 residues in the CDR3. Per germline, CDR1 DFQATT and CDR2 SNEGSKA (reference sequence). Here the CDR3 reads CSARYRGYEQYF. CDR3 sequence (DNA): TGCAGTGCTAGATATAGGGGCTACGAGCAGTACTTC.

This clonotype was detected only a few times. The CDR3 sequence: CSVEAGDRRETQYF. The CDR3 DNA follows: TGCAGCGTTGAAGCGGGGGACAGGAGGGAGACCCAGTACTTC. V gene TRBV29-1 combines with J gene TRBJ2-5, with 8 bases matching TRBD1. The CDR3 sequence is 14 residues long. The germline CDR1 and CDR2 sequences are SQVTM and ANQGSEA. V shed 1 base and J 5 bases; nucleotides not matched to a gene: 6.

This chain connects TRBV20-1 to TRBJ2-3; 9 bases line up with TRBD2. Germline CDR1 DFQATT, CDR2 SNEGSKA (reference sequence). V shed 5 bases and J 6 bases; nucleotides not matched to a gene: 9. There are 14 residues in the CDR3. The CDR3 nucleotides are TGCAGTGCTCTGAATAGCGGGGGCTCTGATACGCAGTATTTT. It yields the protein CSALNSGGSDTQYF.

This chain links TRBV7-9 with TRBJ2-2; no clear D. V lost 3 bases, J lost 7 bases, and 9 bases lay in between. Per the germline V gene, CDR1 is SEHNR and CDR2 is FQNEAQ (reference sequence). The CDR3 is 13 amino acids. CDR3 nucleotides: TGTGCCAGCAGCTTGAACCCAGGCGGGGAGCTGTTTTTT. Its translation: CASSLNPGGELFF. The full variable domain, its missing parts supplied by reference TRBV7-9 and TRBJ2-2, is DTGVSQNPRHKITKRGQNVTFRCDPISEHNRLYWYRQTLGQGPEFLTYFQNEAQLEKSRLLSDRFSAERPKGSFSTLEIQRTEQGDSAMYLCASSLNPGGELFFGEGSRLTVL.